This T cell receptor (beta chain) originates from a study of T cell responses to AZD1222 COVID-19 vaccine. Only in-frame clones appear in the TCRdb table, and some are missing; sequencing was by immunoSEQ multiplex PCR. The table has about 110,000 clones, more than 80% seen once; the top ten hold approximately 7%. Study outcomes and limitations: Recipients of two AZD1222 doses showed rising Spike-specific TCR breadth and depth. Only 5 or 6 individuals given AZD1222 were seropositive at baseline.

Per germline, CDR1 MDHEN and CDR2 SYDVKM. V lost 5 bases, J lost 6 bases, and 14 bases lay in between. The CDR3 spans 14 residues. A word on this clone: The antigen remains unidentified.

Specimen: peripheral blood, collected on day 0 of AZD1222 vaccination. The sequence was collected from an adult in good health. The V gene is TRBV28, the J gene TRBJ1-5; tentative D call: TRBD1 (6 bases). CDR3 in DNA: TGTGCCAGCAGTGGACAGCGCGGGGGTCAGCCCCAGCATTTT. Translating gives CASSGQRGGQPQHF.